The sequence of this T cell receptor beta chain was determined in a study of cytomegalovirus exposure and HLA in healthy donors. General study findings and limits: Productive rates of about 90% or about 30% were seen for most TCR beta V segments in an earlier analysis. TCR beta sequences reportedly predicted most subjects' HLA-A and HLA-B alleles accurately. Rarity characterized most TCR sequences, yet some public TCRs appeared in many donors.

The PCR ran on 60 Vbeta and 13 Jbeta primers. Assay used: immunoSEQ multiplex PCR; TCRdb lists only in-frame clones, some missing. The sample comprises around 170,000 clones, over 65% of which are singletons, and about 1.5% rests with the top ten. In the case of this clone: Its antigen remains unidentified. The junction and the germline gene differ at one end; a read error may be behind it.

The receptor comes from a man younger than 35 in good health and CMV-seronegative. The material sequenced was PBMCs.

The CDR3 bases are TGTGCCATCAGTGAGTTTAGCGGGAGCGGGCACCAAGTACACTTC. Protein: CAISEFSGSGHQVHF. The V call is TRBV10-3, the J call TRBJ2-7; 9 positions agree with TRBD2. The CDR3 contains 15 residues. Germline V gives CDR1 ENHRY, CDR2 SYGVKD.